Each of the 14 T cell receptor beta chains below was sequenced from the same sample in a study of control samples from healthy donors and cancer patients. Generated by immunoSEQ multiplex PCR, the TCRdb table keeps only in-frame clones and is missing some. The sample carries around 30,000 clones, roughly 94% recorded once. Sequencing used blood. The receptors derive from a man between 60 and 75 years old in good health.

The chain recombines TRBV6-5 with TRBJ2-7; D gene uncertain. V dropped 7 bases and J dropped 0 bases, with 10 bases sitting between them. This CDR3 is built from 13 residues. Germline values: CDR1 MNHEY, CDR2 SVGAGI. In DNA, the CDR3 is TGTGCCAGCACCTACTCGATCTCCTACGAGCAGTACTTC. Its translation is CASTYSISYEQYF.

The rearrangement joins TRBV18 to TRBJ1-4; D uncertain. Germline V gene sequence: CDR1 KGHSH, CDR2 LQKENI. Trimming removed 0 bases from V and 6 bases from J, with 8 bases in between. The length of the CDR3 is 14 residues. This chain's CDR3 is CASSPPSGDEKLFF. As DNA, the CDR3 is TGTGCCAGCTCACCACCGTCTGGGGATGAAAAACTGTTTTTT.

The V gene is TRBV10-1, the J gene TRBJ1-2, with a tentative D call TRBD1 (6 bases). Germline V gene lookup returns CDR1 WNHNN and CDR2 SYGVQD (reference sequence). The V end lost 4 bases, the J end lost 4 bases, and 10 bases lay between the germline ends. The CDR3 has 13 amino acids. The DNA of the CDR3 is TGCGCCAGCAGTGGGGGGGCAGTCTATGGCTACACCTTC. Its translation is CASSGGAVYGYTF.

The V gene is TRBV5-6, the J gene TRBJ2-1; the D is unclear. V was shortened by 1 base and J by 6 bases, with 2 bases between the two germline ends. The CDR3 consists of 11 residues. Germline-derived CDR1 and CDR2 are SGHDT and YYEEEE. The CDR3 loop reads CASSLSNEQFF. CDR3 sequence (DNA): TGTGCCAGCAGCTTGTCCAATGAGCAGTTCTTC.

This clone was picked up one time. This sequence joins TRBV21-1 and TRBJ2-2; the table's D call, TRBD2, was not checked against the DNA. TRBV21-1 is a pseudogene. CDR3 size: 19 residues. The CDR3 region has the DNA TGTGCCACCCAAGCCCTCGCGGGGGCGGGGGGAACCGAACACCGGGGAGCTGTTTTT. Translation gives CATQALAGAGGTEHRGAVF.

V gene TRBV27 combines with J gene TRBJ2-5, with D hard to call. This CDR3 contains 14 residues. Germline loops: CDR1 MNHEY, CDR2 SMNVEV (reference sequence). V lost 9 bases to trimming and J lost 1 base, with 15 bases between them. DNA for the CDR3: TGTGCCAGTTCGGACGCCAGGCCCCAAGAGACCCAGTACTTC. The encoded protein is CASSDARPQETQYF.

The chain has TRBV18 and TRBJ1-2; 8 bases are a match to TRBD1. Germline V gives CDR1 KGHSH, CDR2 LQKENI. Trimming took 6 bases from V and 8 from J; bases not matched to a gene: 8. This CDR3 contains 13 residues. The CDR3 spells CASSVGQEGGYTF. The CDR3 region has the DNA TGTGCCAGCTCTGTGGGACAGGAGGGCGGCTACACCTTC.

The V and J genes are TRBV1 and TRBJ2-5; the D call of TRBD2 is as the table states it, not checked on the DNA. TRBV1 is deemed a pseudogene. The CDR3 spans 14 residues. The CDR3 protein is CTQRSAGLQETQYF. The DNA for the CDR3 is TGCACGCAGAGGTCTGCGGGACTGCAAGAGACCCAGTACTTC.

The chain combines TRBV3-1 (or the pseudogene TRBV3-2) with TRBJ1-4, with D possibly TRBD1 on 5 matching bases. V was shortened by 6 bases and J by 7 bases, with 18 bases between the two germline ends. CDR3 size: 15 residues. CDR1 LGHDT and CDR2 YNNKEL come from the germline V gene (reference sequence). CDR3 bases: TGTGCCAGCAGTGCCTCGGGGCTCCCGACTGAAAAACTGTTTTTT. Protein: CASSASGLPTEKLFF.

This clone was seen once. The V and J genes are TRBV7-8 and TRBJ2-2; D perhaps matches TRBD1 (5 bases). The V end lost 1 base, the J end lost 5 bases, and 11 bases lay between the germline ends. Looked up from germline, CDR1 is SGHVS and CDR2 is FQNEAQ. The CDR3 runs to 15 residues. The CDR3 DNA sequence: TGTGCCAGCAGCTTAGGGATAGGGGTTACCGGGGAGCTGTTTTTT. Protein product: CASSLGIGVTGELFF.

The CDR3 DNA sequence: TGTGCCAGCAGTCCGGATCAGGGAACCGGAAACACCATATATTTT. Its translation is CASSPDQGTGNTIYF. The chain employs TRBV6-5 and TRBJ1-3, with D possibly being TRBD1 (5 bases). CDR3 length: 15 amino acids. Trimming cost V 5 bases and J 4 bases, with 15 bases left between them. Germline V gene lookup returns CDR1 MNHEY and CDR2 SVGAGI.

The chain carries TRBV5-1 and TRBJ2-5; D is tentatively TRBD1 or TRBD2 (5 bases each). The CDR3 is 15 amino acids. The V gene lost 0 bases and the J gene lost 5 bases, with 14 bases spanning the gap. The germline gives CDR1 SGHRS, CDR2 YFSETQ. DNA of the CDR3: TGCGCCAGCAGCTTGGACGGGACCGGCATGGAGACCCAGTACTTC. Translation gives CASSLDGTGMETQYF.

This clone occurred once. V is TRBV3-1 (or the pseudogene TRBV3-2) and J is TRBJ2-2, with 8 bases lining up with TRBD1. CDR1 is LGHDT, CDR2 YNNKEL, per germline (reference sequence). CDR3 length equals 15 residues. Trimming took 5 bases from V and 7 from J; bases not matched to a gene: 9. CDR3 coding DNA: TGTGCCAGCAGCTACCCAGGGGGCGCGGGCGGGGAGCTGTTTTTT. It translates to CASSYPGGAGGELFF.

The CDR3: CASSPSTGYGYTF. Written as DNA, the CDR3 is TGTGCCAGCAGTCCCTCGACAGGGTATGGCTACACCTTC. The V gene is TRBV27, the J gene TRBJ1-2; 7 bases are a match to TRBD1. Trimming took 5 bases from V and 5 from J; bases not matched to a gene: 5. Germline CDR1 MNHEY, CDR2 SMNVEV (reference sequence). This CDR3 contains 13 residues.